A single sample is the source of the 5 T cell receptor beta chains below, sequenced in a study of T cells expressing NK-cell markers. No DNA is given; TCRdb re-called the 5' RACE reads and lists each CDR3 protein once. The repertoire table contains approximately 690 distinct CDR3 sequences. Sample: blood T cells: a sorted CD56 or NKG2C T cell subset, CD4+ or CD8+ T cells, or bulk PBMC T cells (not recorded which). The receptor source for this set is a woman between 18 and 70 years old in good health.

Its frequency marks this clonotype as medium-sized. The V call is TRBV20-1, the J call TRBJ1-2; TCRdb's D gene call, TRBD1, goes unchecked for lack of DNA. This CDR3 is 13 amino acids long. Germline lookup yields CDR1 DFQATT and CDR2 SNEGSKA (reference sequence). The CDR3 reads CSARGPGDYGYTF.

According to its frequency, this clonotype is large. This rearrangement joins TRBV6-6 to TRBJ2-3; TCRdb indicates TRBD1, and absent DNA this call remains unverified. The CDR3 consists of 15 residues. Germline CDR1 and CDR2: MNHNY and SVGAGI (reference sequence). CDR3: CALTLGTGDTDTQYF.

Measured by frequency, this clonotype is medium-sized. The CDR3 region is CASSPSGGAGANVLTF. V and J are TRBV4-3 and TRBJ2-6; TCRdb lists TRBD2, though no DNA is available to test this call. The CDR3 is made up of 16 amino acids. CDR1 and CDR2 (germline): LGHNA, YSLEER.

This clonotype registers large by frequency. The chain carries TRBV20-1 and TRBJ1-6; TCRdb outputs TRBD1, but without DNA this stays unchecked. There are 15 residues in the CDR3. From germline, CDR1 is DFQATT and CDR2 SNEGSKA (reference sequence). CDR3: CSARGGTGDNSPLHF.

Considering frequency, this clonotype is large. The chain recombines TRBV28 with TRBJ2-3; TCRdb designates TRBD1, a call that cannot be tested without DNA. This CDR3 is 14 amino acids long. The germline V gene has CDR1 MDHEN and CDR2 SYDVKM. CDR3 sequence: CASSGTATTDTQYF.